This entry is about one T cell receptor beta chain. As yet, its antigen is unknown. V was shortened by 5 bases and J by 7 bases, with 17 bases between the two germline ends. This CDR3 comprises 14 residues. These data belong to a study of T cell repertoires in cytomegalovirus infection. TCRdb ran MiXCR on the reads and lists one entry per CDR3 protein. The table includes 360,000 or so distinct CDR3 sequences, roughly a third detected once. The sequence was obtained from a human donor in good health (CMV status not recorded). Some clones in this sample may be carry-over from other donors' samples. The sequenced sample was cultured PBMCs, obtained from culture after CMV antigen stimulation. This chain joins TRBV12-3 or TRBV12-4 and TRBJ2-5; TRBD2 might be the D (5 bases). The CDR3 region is CASSTGGRAGTQYF. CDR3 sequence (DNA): TGTGCCAGCAGTACGGGTGGACGCGCGGGGACCCAGTACTTC.